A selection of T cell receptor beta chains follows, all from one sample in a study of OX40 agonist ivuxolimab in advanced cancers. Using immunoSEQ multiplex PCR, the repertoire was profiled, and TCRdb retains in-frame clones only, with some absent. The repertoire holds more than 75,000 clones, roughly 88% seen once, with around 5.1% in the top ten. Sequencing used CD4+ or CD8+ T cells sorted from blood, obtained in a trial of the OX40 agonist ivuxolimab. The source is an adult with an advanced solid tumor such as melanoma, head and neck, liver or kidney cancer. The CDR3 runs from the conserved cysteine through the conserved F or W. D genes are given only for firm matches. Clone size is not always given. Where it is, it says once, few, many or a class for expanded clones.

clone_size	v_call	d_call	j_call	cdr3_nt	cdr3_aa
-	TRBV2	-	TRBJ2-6	TGTGCCAGCAGGAAAGGGAACGGGGCCAACGTCCTGACTTTC	CASRKGNGANVLTF
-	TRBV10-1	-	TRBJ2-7	TGCGCCAGCCAGGAAAGGAGGGACGAGCAGTACTTC	CASQERRDEQYF
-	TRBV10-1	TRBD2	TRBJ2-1	TGCGCCAGCAGTGAAGGAGCGGGAGTTTTTAATGAGCAGTTCTTC	CASSEGAGVFNEQFF
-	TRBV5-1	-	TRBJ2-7	TGCGCCAGCAGTGAGCACGACGAGCAGTATTTC	CASSEHDEQYF
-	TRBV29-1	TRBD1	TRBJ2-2	TGCAGCGCGGGACAGGGGCTAGGCGGGGAGCTGTTTTTT	CSAGQGLGGELFF
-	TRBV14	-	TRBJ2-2	TGTGCCAGCAGCCAAGTAAGCGATTCATACGTCGGTCCCGGGGAGCTGTTTTTT	CASSQVSDSYVGPGELFF
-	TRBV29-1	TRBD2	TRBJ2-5	TGCAGCGTTGTTCCAGCGGGGCTCCAAGAGACCCAGTACTTC	CSVVPAGLQETQYF
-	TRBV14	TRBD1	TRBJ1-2	TGTGCCAGCAGCCCGCATGACAGGGGGCATAACTATGGCTACACCTTC	CASSPHDRGHNYGYTF
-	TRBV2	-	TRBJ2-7	TGTGCCAGCTCCGAGGGGGGTTGGAGATACGAGCAGTACTTC	CASSEGGWRYEQYF
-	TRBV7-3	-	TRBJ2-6	TGTGCCAGCAGCACCTGGTCGGGGGCCAACGTCCTGACTTTC	CASSTWSGANVLTF
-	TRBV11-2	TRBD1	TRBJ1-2	TGTGCCAGCAGCTTGGGCGTCCCGGGACAGGGGCGACGGGGCTACACCTTC	CASSLGVPGQGRRGYTF
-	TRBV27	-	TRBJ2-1	TGTGCCAGCAGTTTCATAGACAATGAGCAGTTCTTC	CASSFIDNEQFF
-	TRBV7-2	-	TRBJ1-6	TGTGCCAGCAGCTTAGGCCATATGGCTCGGCGATCACCCCTCCACTTT	CASSLGHMARRSPLHF
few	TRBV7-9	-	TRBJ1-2	TGTGCCAGCAGCACCGAGGGGACAAACCACTATGGCTACACCTTC	CASSTEGTNHYGYTF
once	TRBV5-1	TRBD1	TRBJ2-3	TGCGCCAGCAGCTTGGGAATTGCAGGGGGCGGAGATACGCAGTATTTT	CASSLGIAGGGDTQYF
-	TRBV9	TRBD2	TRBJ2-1	TGTGCCAGCAGCGTATCCCCGGGACTAGCGGGAGGATTCTACAATGAGCAGTTCTTC	CASSVSPGLAGGFYNEQFF
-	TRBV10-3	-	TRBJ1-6	TGTGCCATCAGTGCGTGGGGCGATAATTCACCCCTCCACTTT	CAISAWGDNSPLHF
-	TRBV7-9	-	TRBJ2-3	TGTGCCAGCAGCTCCACAGGGGACTACACAGATACGCAGTATTTT	CASSSTGDYTDTQYF
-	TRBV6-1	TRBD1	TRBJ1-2	TGTGCCAGCAGCCCGACAGGGGCGGGAGGCTACACCTTC	CASSPTGAGGYTF
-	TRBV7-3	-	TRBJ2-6	TGTGCCAGCAGCTTACCGAGCCTAGTTACTGGGGCCAACGTCCTGACTTTC	CASSLPSLVTGANVLTF
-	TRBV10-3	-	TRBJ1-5	TGTGCCATCAGTGACAGCAATCAGCCCCAGCATTTT	CAISDSNQPQHF
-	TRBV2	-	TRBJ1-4	TGTGCCAGCAAGACACAGGGTAGTACTAATGAAAAACTGTTTTTT	CASKTQGSTNEKLFF
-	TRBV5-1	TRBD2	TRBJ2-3	TGCGCCAGCAGCCCGGGACTAGCGGGGGGTCCCACAGATACGCAGTATTTT	CASSPGLAGGPTDTQYF
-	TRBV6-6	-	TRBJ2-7	TGTGCCAGCAGTTATTATAGGGGGGCGGCAGGCTACGAGCAGTACTTC	CASSYYRGAAGYEQYF
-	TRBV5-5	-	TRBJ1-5	TGTGCCAGCAGCTTAAGGGAGGTTTTTCAGCCCCAGCATTTT	CASSLREVFQPQHF
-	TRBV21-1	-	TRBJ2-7	TGTGCCAGCAGCAAAACAGGGCCCCCCTACGAGCAGTACTTC	CASSKTGPPYEQYF
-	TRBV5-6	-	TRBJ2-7	TGTGCCAGCAGCTTCTCCGGGACCCAACCCTACGAGCAGTACTTC	CASSFSGTQPYEQYF
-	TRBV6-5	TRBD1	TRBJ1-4	TGTGCCAGCAGGTCGGGACAGGAGAGGGAAAAACTGTTTTTT	CASRSGQEREKLFF
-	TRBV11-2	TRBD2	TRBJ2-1	TGTGCCAGCAGCTTAGAAAGCGGGGGAGTGCAGTTCTTC	CASSLESGGVQFF